These 27 T cell receptor beta chains were all obtained from the same sample, sequenced in a study of cytomegalovirus exposure and HLA in healthy donors. The PCR was carried out with 60 Vbeta primers and 13 Jbeta primers. Repertoires were generated with immunoSEQ multiplex PCR, while TCRdb's copy carries only in-frame clones and drops some. The sample holds some 120,000 clones; around three quarters are singletons and the top ten take around 3%. Sequenced sample: PBMCs. The receptors come from a woman younger than 35 in good health and CMV-seropositive.

This chain connects TRBV19 to TRBJ1-1, with D unresolved. Germline CDR1 reads LNHDA; CDR2 reads SQIVND (reference sequence). The CDR3 is 14 residues long. V was trimmed by 3 bases and J by 1 base, leaving 9 bases between them. This CDR3 reads CASSMVGRNTEAFF. The CDR3 DNA reads TGTGCCAGTAGTATGGTAGGGAGGAACACTGAAGCTTTCTTT. The full variable domain, rest sourced from reference TRBV19 and TRBJ1-1, is DGGITQSPKYLFRKEGQNVTLSCEQNLNHDAMYWYRQDPGQGLRLIYYSQIVNDFQKGDIAEGYSVSREKKESFPLTVTSAQKNPTAFYLCASSMVGRNTEAFFGQGTRLTVV.

The chain joins TRBV2 to TRBJ1-1; 7 bases are a match to TRBD1. The junction had 7 bases not matched to a gene; V was cut back by 6 bases and J by 6 bases. The V gene's germline CDR1 is SNHLY and CDR2 FYNNEI. There are 13 residues in the CDR3. CDR3 in amino acids: CASRYRGLAEAFF. DNA of the CDR3: TGTGCCAGCAGGTACAGGGGCCTGGCTGAAGCTTTCTTT.

This clone was seen more than once but under ten times. This sequence joins TRBV6-4 and TRBJ2-1, with D perhaps matching TRBD2 (6 bases). The CDR3 runs to 15 residues. The V and J ends lost 5 bases and 1 base respectively, with 12 bases between them. The germline CDR1 and CDR2 sequences are MRHNA and SNTAGT. The CDR3 DNA reads as TGTGCCAGCAGTTCGGACTACCCTTCCTACAATGAGCAGTTCTTC. Protein: CASSSDYPSYNEQFF.

The CDR3 is CAWGRVNSGNTIYF. The CDR3 coding sequence is TGTGCCTGGGGGCGGGTGAACTCTGGAAACACCATATATTTT. The rearrangement uses TRBV30 and TRBJ1-3; D call uncertain. V dropped 5 bases and J dropped 0 bases, with 11 bases sitting between them. CDR1 and CDR2 from the germline V gene are GTSNPN and SVGIG (reference sequence). This CDR3 is 14 amino acids long.

The sample holds a few counts of this clone. This chain connects TRBV6-1 to TRBJ2-1, with 9 bases matching TRBD2. The CDR3 consists of 16 residues. V lost 1 base and J lost 3; bases outside the gene matches: 4. Germline CDR1 and CDR2: MNHNS and SASEGT. CDR3 in DNA: TGTGCCAGCAGTGAAGATCGGCGGGAGGGCTACAATGAGCAGTTCTTC. Its protein is CASSEDRREGYNEQFF.

This chain uses TRBV11-3 with TRBJ2-3, with a tentative D call TRBD2 (5 bases). The CDR3 totals 14 residues. The germline V gene has CDR1 SGHNT and CDR2 YENEEA. V lost 5 bases to trimming and J lost 1 base, with 10 bases between them. CDR3 in amino acids: CASSRTRGTDTQYF. DNA of the CDR3: TGTGCCAGCAGCCGGACTCGCGGCACAGATACGCAGTATTTT.

The genes are TRBV5-5 and TRBJ2-7; D gene unclear. The V gene's germline CDR1 is SGHKS and CDR2 YYEKEE (reference sequence). V lost 4 bases and J 3 bases, leaving 17 bases between the germline ends. The CDR3 covers 15 residues. CDR3 sequence: CASSQVRGSYYEQYF. In DNA form, the CDR3 reads TGTGCCAGCAGCCAAGTAAGAGGATCCTACTACGAGCAGTACTTC.

This clone was seen a single time. The rearrangement uses TRBV5-1 and TRBJ1-1; possible D gene TRBD1, 5 bases. Germline assignment: CDR1 SGHRS and CDR2 YFSETQ. This CDR3 contains 13 residues. Trimming left V 10 bases short and J 3 bases short, with 16 bases between. CDR3 in amino acids: CASRVRRDTEAFF. For the CDR3, the DNA is TGCGCCTCCAGGGTGAGAAGGGACACTGAAGCTTTCTTT. Filled out from reference TRBV5-1 and TRBJ1-1, the complete variable domain reads KAGVTQTPRYLIKTRGQQVTLSCSPISGHRSVSWYQQTPGQGLQFLFEYFSETQRNKGNFPGRFSGRQFSNSRSEMNVSTLELGDSALYLCASRVRRDTEAFFGQGTRLTVV.

The chain carries TRBV28 and TRBJ2-7; the D gene is possibly TRBD1 (6 bases). CDR1 and CDR2 (germline): MDHEN, SYDVKM. Trimming removed 5 bases at V and 3 bases at J, with 11 bases between. The CDR3 contains 13 residues. CDR3 nucleotide sequence: TGTGCCAGCAGTCCGAGGACAGTCTACGAGCAGTACTTC. This translates into CASSPRTVYEQYF.

This clone was detected only once. V is TRBV11-2 and J is TRBJ2-7; possibly TRBD2 for D (6 bases). V was pared by 1 base and J by 2 bases, with 15 bases between. CDR3 length: 16 amino acids. Germline V CDR1 and CDR2: SGHAT, FQNNGV. The CDR3 DNA follows: TGTGCCAGCAGCTTAGTTACGTCTAGCGTTCCCTACGAGCAGTACTTC. This translates into CASSLVTSSVPYEQYF.

The chain combines TRBV5-1 with TRBJ2-5; a possible D gene is TRBD1 (6 bases). CDR1 and CDR2 from the germline V gene are SGHRS and YFSETQ. V lost 3 bases to trimming and J lost 5 bases, with 11 bases between them. The CDR3 sequence is 13 residues long. The CDR3 is CASSYRVRETQYF. The CDR3 DNA reads TGCGCCAGCAGCTACAGGGTTCGGGAGACCCAGTACTTC.

This rearrangement joins TRBV27 to TRBJ1-5; TRBD1 matches at 10 bases. The length of the CDR3 is 15 residues. J lost 7 bases, V lost 4 bases, and 7 bases had no gene match. Germline CDR1 MNHEY, CDR2 SMNVEV (reference sequence). In nucleotides, the CDR3 is TGTGCCAGCAGTTCCTTCCGGGACAGGGGACAGCCCCAGCATTTT. It translates to CASSSFRDRGQPQHF.

The chain couples TRBV27 to TRBJ2-7; 11 bases align to TRBD1. Germline V gene lookup returns CDR1 MNHEY and CDR2 SMNVEV (reference sequence). V trimming: 7 bases; J trimming: 5 bases; junction bases outside the gene matches: 13. CDR3 length: 16 residues. For the CDR3, the DNA is TGTGCCAGCATTAAAATAGGACAGGGGGCGCGTCACGAGCAGTACTTC. Its translation: CASIKIGQGARHEQYF.

The chain uses TRBV9 and TRBJ2-1; no definite D call. CDR3 size: 15 residues. CDR1 and CDR2 (germline): SGDLS, YYNGEE. V lost 3 bases to trimming and J lost 4 bases, with 14 bases between them. This CDR3 is CASSESVFIYNEQFF. The CDR3, as DNA: TGTGCCAGCAGCGAGAGCGTATTTATATACAATGAGCAGTTCTTC.

The chain combines TRBV12-2 with TRBJ2-3; the table's D gene call, TRBD2, was not cross checked with the DNA. TRBV12-2 is marked as a pseudogene. CDR3 length equals 17 residues. Here the CDR3 DNA reads TGTGCAAGTCGCCCTAGTGGGCTAGCGGTAAGCACAGATACGCAGTATTTT. The encoded protein is CASRPSGLAVSTDTQYF.

This chain links TRBV7-2 with TRBJ1-4, with a weak D call TRBD1 (6 bases). Trimming removed 4 bases at V and 8 bases at J, with 17 bases between. CDR1 and CDR2 (germline): SGHTA, FQGNSA. The CDR3 spans 15 residues. The CDR3 region has the DNA TGTGCCAGCAGCTCGGATCACAGGGCACGGGAAAAACTGTTTTTT. It specifies CASSSDHRAREKLFF.

The chain uses TRBV6-5 and TRBJ1-4, with D perhaps TRBD1 (5 bases). V lost 5 bases to trimming and J lost 4 bases, with 14 bases between them. The CDR3 length is 15 residues. CDR1 MNHEY and CDR2 SVGAGI come from the germline V gene. The CDR3 here is CASSLQQVFNEKLFF. The DNA for the CDR3 is TGTGCCAGCAGTCTACAACAGGTCTTTAATGAAAAACTGTTTTTT.

For this clone: The junction does not match germline at one end; this may be a read error. The gene calls are TRBV7-8 and TRBJ1-2; a possible D gene is TRBD1 (5 bases). Germline loops: CDR1 SGHVS, CDR2 FQNEAQ. This CDR3 is built from 13 residues. CDR3 amino acids: CTSSLDRESGYTF. The DNA for the CDR3 is TGTACCAGCAGCCTCGACAGAGAATCTGGCTACACCTTC. Using reference TRBV7-8 and TRBJ1-2 for the parts outside the CDR3, the full variable domain is GAGVSQSPRYKVAKRGQDVALRCDPISGHVSLFWYQQALGQGPEFLTYFQNEAQLDKSGLPSDRFFAERPEGSVSTLKIQRTQQEDSAVYLCTSSLDRESGYTFGSGTRLTVV.

The chain is built from TRBV6-6 and TRBJ2-7, with TRBD1 matching over 8 bases. This CDR3 has 13 residues. The germline CDR1 and CDR2 sequences are MNHNY and SVGAGI (reference sequence). V shed 6 bases, J shed 4 bases, and the junction held 5 bases outside the gene matches. The CDR3 DNA is TGTGCCAGCAGATGGACAGGGAAGTACGAGCAGTACTTC. Translation: CASRWTGKYEQYF.

The rearrangement uses TRBV28 and TRBJ1-6, with D unclear. The V and J ends lost 5 bases and 12 bases respectively, with 11 bases between them. CDR1 and CDR2 from the germline V gene are MDHEN and SYDVKM. This CDR3 has 12 amino acids. DNA of the CDR3: TGTGCCAGCAGTCGGGAAGGCGAACCCCTCCACTTT. It yields the protein CASSREGEPLHF.

This clone was observed a single time. The V call is TRBV7-8, the J call TRBJ1-5; 7 bases are shared with TRBD1. The CDR3 is 15 amino acids. The trim removed 6 bases at V and 6 bases at J, leaving 11 bases unmatched. Germline-derived CDR1 and CDR2 are SGHVS and FQNEAQ. CDR3 nucleotides: TGTGCCAGCAGTCAAGACAGGGTCTCGGGTCAGCCCCAGCATTTT. Protein product: CASSQDRVSGQPQHF.

The genes are TRBV7-2 and TRBJ1-4; unclear D gene. Germline V gene data show CDR1 as SGHTA and CDR2 as FQGNSA. This CDR3 is built from 14 residues. Trimming cost V 5 bases and J 8 bases, with 15 bases left between them. As DNA, the CDR3 is TGTGCCAGCAGCGGACGGGTCCGAGGGGAAAAACTGTTTTTT. It specifies CASSGRVRGEKLFF.

The V call is TRBV6-5, the J call TRBJ1-1; the D gene is possibly TRBD1 (6 bases). Germline V lookup: CDR1 MNHEY, CDR2 SVGAGI. V was trimmed by 6 bases and J by 4 bases, leaving 18 bases between them. The CDR3 has 15 amino acids. The CDR3 here is CASRGRGAGRTEAFF. In DNA form, the CDR3 reads TGTGCCAGCAGAGGACGGGGGGCCGGTCGCACTGAAGCTTTCTTT.

The gene calls are TRBV30 and TRBJ1-2, with a weak D call TRBD1 (5 bases). CDR3 length: 14 amino acids. V lost 6 bases and J lost 2, with 16 bases in between. Germline CDR1 reads GTSNPN; CDR2 reads SVGIG (reference sequence). CDR3 bases: TGTGCCTGTAAACGGGGGGACCGAAACTATGGCTACACCTTC. Translating gives CACKRGDRNYGYTF. Full variable domain (missing parts from reference TRBV30 and TRBJ1-2): SQTIHQWPATLVQPVGSPLSLECTVEGTSNPNLYWYRQAAGRGLQLLFYSVGIGQISSEVPQNLSASRPQDRQFILSSKKLLLSDSGFYLCACKRGDRNYGYTFGSGTRLTVV.

The CDR3 sequence: CASSIGTGTYEQYF. The CDR3 DNA sequence: TGTGCCAGCAGTATAGGGACAGGGACCTACGAGCAGTACTTC. The chain combines TRBV27 with TRBJ2-7, with 9 bases identical to TRBD1. The CDR3 runs to 14 residues. V was pared by 5 bases and J by 2 bases, with 4 bases of the junction left unmatched. The germline V gene has CDR1 MNHEY and CDR2 SMNVEV (reference sequence).

This clone was observed a few times. The V and J genes are TRBV6-6 and TRBJ1-1; TRBD1 matches at 8 bases. CDR3 size: 15 residues. From germline, CDR1 is MNHNY and CDR2 SVGAGI (reference sequence). V lost 5 bases, J lost 1 base, and 6 bases stayed unmatched. DNA for the CDR3: TGTGCCAGCAGTAGCGCCGGGACAGGGAACACTGAAGCTTTCTTT. This sequence encodes CASSSAGTGNTEAFF.

The chain combines TRBV11-2 with TRBJ2-3; maybe TRBD2 (5 bases). Germline CDR1 and CDR2: SGHAT and FQNNGV. V gave up 5 bases and J gave up 7 bases, with 10 bases separating them. This CDR3 is built from 12 residues. CDR3 nucleotides: TGTGCCAGCAGCCGAGGGATTAATACGCAGTATTTT. Translation: CASSRGINTQYF.